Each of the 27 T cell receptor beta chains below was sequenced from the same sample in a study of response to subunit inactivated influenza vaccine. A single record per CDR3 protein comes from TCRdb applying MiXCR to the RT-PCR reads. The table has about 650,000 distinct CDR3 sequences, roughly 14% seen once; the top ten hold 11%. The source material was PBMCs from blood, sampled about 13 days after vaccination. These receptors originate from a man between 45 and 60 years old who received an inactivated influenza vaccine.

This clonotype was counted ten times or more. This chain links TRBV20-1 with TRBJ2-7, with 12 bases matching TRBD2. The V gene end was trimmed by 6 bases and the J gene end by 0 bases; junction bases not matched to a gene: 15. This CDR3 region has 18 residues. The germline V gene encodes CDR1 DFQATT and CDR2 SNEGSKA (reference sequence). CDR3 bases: TGCAGTGCCCCATCTAGCGGGGGGGCCTTAGTGGGCTCCTACGAGCAGTACTTC. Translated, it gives CSAPSSGGALVGSYEQYF.

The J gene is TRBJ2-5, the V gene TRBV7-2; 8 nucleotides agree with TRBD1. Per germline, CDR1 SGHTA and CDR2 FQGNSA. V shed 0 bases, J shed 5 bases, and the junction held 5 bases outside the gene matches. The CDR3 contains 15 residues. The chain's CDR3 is CASSLANRGMETQYF. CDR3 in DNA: TGTGCCAGCAGCTTAGCGAACAGGGGGATGGAGACCCAGTACTTC.

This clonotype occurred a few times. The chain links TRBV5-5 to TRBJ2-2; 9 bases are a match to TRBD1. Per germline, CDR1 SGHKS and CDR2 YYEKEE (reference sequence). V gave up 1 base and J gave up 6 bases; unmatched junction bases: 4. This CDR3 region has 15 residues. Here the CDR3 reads CASSLWTGDPGELFF. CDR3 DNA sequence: TGTGCCAGCAGCTTGTGGACAGGGGACCCCGGGGAGCTGTTTTTT. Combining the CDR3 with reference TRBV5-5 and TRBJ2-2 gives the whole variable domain DAGVTQSPTHLIKTRGQQVTLRCSPISGHKSVSWYQQVLGQGPQFIFQYYEKEERGRGNFPDRFSARQFPNYSSELNVNALLLGDSALYLCASSLWTGDPGELFFGEGSRLTVL.

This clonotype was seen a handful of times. DNA for the CDR3: TGCGCCAGCAGTCGGGACATTCACACCGGGGAGCTGTTTTTT. It codes for CASSRDIHTGELFF. The chain employs TRBV5-1 and TRBJ2-2, with a possible D match to TRBD1 (6 bases). V lost 5 bases and J lost 3, with 11 bases in between. Germline V CDR1 and CDR2: SGHRS, YFSETQ. This CDR3 has 14 amino acids.

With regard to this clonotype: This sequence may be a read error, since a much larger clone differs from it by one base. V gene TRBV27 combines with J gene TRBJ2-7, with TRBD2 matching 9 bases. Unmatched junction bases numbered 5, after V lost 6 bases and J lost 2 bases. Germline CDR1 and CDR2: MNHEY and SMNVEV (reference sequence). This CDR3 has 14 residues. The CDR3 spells CASRLAGDTYEQYF. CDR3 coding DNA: TGTGCCAGCAGATTAGCGGGGGACACCTACGAGCAGTACTTC.

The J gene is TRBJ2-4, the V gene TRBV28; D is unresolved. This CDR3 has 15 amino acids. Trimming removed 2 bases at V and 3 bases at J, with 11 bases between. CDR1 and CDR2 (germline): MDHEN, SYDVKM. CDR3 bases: TGTGCCAGCAGTTTACCAGGAGCAGGCAAAAACATTCAGTACTTC. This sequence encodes CASSLPGAGKNIQYF.

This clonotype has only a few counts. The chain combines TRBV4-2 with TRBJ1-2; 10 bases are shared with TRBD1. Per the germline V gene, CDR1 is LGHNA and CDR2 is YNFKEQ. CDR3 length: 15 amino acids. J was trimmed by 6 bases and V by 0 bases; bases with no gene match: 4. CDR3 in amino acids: CASSQETGGADGYTF. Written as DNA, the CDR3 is TGTGCCAGCAGCCAAGAGACAGGGGGCGCCGATGGCTACACCTTC.

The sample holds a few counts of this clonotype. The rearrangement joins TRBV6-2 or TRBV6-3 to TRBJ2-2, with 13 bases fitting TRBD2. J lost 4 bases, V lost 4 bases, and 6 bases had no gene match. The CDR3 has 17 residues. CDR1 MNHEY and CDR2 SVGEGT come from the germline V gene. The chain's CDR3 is CASSWTSGRVGTGELFF. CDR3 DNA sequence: TGTGCCAGCAGTTGGACTAGCGGGAGAGTTGGCACCGGGGAGCTGTTTTTT.

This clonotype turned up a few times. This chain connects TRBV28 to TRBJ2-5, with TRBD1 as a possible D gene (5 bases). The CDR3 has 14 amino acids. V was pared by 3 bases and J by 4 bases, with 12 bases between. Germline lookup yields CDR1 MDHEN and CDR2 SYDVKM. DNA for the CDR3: TGTGCCAGCAGTTTTGCAGGGTTCACAGAGACCCAGTACTTC. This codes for CASSFAGFTETQYF.

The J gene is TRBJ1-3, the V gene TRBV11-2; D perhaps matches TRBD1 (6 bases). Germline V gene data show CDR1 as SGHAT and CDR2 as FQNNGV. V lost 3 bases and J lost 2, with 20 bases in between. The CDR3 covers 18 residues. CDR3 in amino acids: CASSFWGPVGGPGNTIYF. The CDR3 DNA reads TGTGCCAGCAGCTTCTGGGGGCCCGTGGGGGGCCCTGGAAACACCATATATTTT.

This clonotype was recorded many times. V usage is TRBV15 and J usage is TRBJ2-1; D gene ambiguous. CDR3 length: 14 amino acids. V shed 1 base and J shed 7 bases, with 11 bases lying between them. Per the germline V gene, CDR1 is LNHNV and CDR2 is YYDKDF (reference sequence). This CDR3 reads CATSRAGTSNEQFF. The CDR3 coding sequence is TGTGCCACCAGCAGAGCCGGAACGTCTAATGAGCAGTTCTTC. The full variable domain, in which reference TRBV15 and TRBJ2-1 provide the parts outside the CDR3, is DAMVIQNPRYQVTQFGKPVTLSCSQTLNHNVMYWYQQKSSQAPKLLFHYYDKDFNNEADTPDNFQSRRPNTSFCFLDIRSPGLGDTAMYLCATSRAGTSNEQFFGPGTRLTVL.

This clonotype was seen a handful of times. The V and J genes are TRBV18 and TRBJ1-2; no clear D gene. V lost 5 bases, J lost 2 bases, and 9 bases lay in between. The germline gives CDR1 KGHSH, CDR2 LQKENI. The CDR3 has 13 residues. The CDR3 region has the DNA TGTGCCAGCTCAACGCAGACAAACTATGGCTACACCTTC. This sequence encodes CASSTQTNYGYTF.

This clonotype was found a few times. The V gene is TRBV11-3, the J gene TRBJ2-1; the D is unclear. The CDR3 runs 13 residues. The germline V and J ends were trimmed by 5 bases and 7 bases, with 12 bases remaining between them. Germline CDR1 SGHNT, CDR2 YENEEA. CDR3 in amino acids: CASSRGLDNEQFF. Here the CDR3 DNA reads TGTGCCAGCAGCCGCGGATTAGATAATGAGCAGTTCTTC.

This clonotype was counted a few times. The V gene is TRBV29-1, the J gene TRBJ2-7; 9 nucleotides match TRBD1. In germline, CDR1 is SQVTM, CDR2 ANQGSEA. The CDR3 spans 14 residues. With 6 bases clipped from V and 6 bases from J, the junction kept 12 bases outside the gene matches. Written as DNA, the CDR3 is TGCAGCGTGGATCTGGGGACAGGGCGGGTCGAGCAGTACTTC. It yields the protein CSVDLGTGRVEQYF.

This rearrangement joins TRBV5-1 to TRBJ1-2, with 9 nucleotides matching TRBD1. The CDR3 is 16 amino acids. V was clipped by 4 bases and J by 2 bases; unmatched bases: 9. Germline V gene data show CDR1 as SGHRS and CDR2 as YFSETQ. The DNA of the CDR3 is TGCGCCAGCAGCGCCGTGGGACAGGGTGGGAACTATGGCTACACCTTC. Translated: CASSAVGQGGNYGYTF.

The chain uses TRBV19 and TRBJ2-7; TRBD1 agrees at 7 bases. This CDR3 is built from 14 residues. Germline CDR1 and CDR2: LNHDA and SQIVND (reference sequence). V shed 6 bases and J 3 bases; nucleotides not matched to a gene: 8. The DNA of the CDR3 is TGTGCCAGTAGCTCCGCGACAGGGTTCTACGAGCAGTACTTC. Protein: CASSSATGFYEQYF.

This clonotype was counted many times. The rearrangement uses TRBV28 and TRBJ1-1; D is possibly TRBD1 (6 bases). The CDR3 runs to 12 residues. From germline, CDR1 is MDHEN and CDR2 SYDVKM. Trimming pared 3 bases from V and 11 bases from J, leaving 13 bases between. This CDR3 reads CASSLVGGQAFF. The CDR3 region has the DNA TGTGCCAGCAGTTTGGTTGGGGGGCAGGCTTTCTTT.

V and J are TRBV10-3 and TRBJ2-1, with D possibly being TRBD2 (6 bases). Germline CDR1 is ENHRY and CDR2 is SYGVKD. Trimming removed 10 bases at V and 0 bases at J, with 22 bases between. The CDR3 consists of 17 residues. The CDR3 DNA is TGTGCCACGATTCCAGCAAGAGCGGAGGGCTCCTACAATGAGCAGTTCTTC. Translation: CATIPARAEGSYNEQFF.

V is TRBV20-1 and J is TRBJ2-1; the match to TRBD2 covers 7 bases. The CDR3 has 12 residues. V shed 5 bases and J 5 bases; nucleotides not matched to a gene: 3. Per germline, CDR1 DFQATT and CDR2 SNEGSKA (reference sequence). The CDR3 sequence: CSASGLHNEQFF. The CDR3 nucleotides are TGCAGTGCTTCGGGACTACACAATGAGCAGTTCTTC.

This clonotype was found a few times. The CDR3 region has the DNA TGTGCCAGCAGTGAATGGCGGGGGACCTATGGCTACACCTTC. Amino acid sequence: CASSEWRGTYGYTF. The chain couples TRBV6-1 to TRBJ1-2; tentative D call: TRBD1 (5 bases). The CDR3 spans 14 residues. Germline V gives CDR1 MNHNS, CDR2 SASEGT. Deletions cut 2 bases from V and 4 bases from J, with 11 bases between.

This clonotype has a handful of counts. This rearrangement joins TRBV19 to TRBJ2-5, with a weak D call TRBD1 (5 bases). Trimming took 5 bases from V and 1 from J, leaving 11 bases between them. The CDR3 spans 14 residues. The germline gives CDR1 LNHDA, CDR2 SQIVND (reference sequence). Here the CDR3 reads CASSSTEIQETQYF. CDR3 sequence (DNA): TGTGCCAGTAGTTCGACAGAAATCCAAGAGACCCAGTACTTC. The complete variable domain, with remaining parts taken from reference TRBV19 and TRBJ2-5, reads DGGITQSPKYLFRKEGQNVTLSCEQNLNHDAMYWYRQDPGQGLRLIYYSQIVNDFQKGDIAEGYSVSREKKESFPLTVTSAQKNPTAFYLCASSSTEIQETQYFGPGTRLLVL.

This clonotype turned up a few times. The CDR3 protein is CASSLSRRTSYEQYF. The CDR3 region has the DNA TGTGCCAGCAGCTTAAGCAGAAGGACCTCCTACGAGCAGTACTTC. The J gene is TRBJ2-7, the V gene TRBV7-8, with no clear D. Looked up from germline, CDR1 is SGHVS and CDR2 is FQNEAQ. With 2 bases removed from V and 0 bases from J, the gap between germline ends came to 11 bases. This CDR3 contains 15 residues. Together with reference TRBV7-8 and TRBJ2-7, the CDR3 gives the full variable domain: GAGVSQSPRYKVAKRGQDVALRCDPISGHVSLFWYQQALGQGPEFLTYFQNEAQLDKSGLPSDRFFAERPEGSVSTLKIQRTQQEDSAVYLCASSLSRRTSYEQYFGPGTRLTVT.

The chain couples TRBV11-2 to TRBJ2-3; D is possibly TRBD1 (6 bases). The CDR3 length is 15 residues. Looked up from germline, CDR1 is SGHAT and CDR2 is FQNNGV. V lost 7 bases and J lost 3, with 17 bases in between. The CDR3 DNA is TGTGCCAGCACCCTCAGGGGAGCGACAACAGATACGCAGTATTTT. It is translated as CASTLRGATTDTQYF.

The CDR3 here is CASSLALRGVSNTGELFF. The CDR3 coding sequence is TGTGCCAGCAGTTTAGCCTTGCGGGGGGTTTCGAACACCGGGGAGCTGTTTTTT. The chain employs TRBV27 and TRBJ2-2; 8 bases agree with TRBD2. Germline V gene data show CDR1 as MNHEY and CDR2 as SMNVEV (reference sequence). The J segment lost 0 bases and the V segment lost 2 bases, leaving 8 bases of the junction unmatched. The CDR3 sequence is 18 residues long.

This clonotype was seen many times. This CDR3 is CSAILRGVKTQYF. Written as DNA, the CDR3 is TGCAGTGCTATCCTACGGGGAGTGAAGACCCAGTACTTC. The V gene is TRBV20-1, the J gene TRBJ2-5; tentatively, D is TRBD2 (5 bases). This CDR3 is 13 amino acids long. Trimming left V 4 bases short and J 6 bases short, with 15 bases between. Germline V gene sequence: CDR1 DFQATT, CDR2 SNEGSKA (reference sequence).

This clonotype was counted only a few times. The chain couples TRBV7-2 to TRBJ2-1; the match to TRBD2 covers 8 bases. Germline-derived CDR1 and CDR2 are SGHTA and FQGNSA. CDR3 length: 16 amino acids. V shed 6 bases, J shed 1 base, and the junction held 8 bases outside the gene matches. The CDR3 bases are TGTGCCAGCAGTCAATCGGGACTAGGTTCCTACAATGAGCAGTTCTTC. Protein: CASSQSGLGSYNEQFF.

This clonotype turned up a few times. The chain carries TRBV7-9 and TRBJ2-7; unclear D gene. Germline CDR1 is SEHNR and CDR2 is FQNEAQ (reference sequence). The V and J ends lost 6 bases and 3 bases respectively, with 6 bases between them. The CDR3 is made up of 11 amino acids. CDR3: CASSWSYEQYF. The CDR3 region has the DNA TGTGCCAGCAGTTGGAGCTACGAGCAGTACTTC.